The rows below give T cell receptor beta chains drawn from one sample of a study of Graves' ophthalmopathy and Graves' hyperthyroidism. TCRdb independently ran MiXCR on the multiplex PCR reads; one entry per CDR3 protein. Of some 1.1 million distinct CDR3 sequences in the sample, about 35% were seen once. Sequencing used peripheral blood or thyroid tissue (not recorded which). These receptors came from an adult man with Graves' hyperthyroidism. Both conserved end residues are part of each CDR3. The order of the fields is J gene, V gene, clone size, D gene, CDR3 DNA, CDR3 protein. A D gene is named only where the DNA matches it firmly. Size is omitted from some rows. Given values are once, few, many or a class for expanded clones.

>TRBJ1-5|TRBV10-2|-|-
TGTGCCAGCAGAGGACCCGGACACAATCAGCCCCAGCATTTT
CASRGPGHNQPQHF
>TRBJ2-7|TRBV6-5|many|-
TGTGCCAGCATGTCCTTGTCCGAGCAGTACTTC
CASMSLSEQYF
>TRBJ1-5|TRBV10-3|many|-
TGTGCCATCAGTAGGACGGAGGGCAATCAGCCCCAGCATTTT
CAISRTEGNQPQHF
>TRBJ2-6|TRBV2|-|-
TGTGCCAGCAGCCAAGGAATCGGGTTCAGGGACCCCTCTGGGGCCAACGTCCTGACTTTC
CASSQGIGFRDPSGANVLTF
>TRBJ2-2|TRBV28|-|-
TGTGCCAGCAGTTTACTCGTTAAAACCGGGGAGCTGTTTTTT
CASSLLVKTGELFF
>TRBJ1-1|TRBV19|many|-
TGTGCCAGTAGTATGGGCCAGAGGGTCACTGAAGCTTTCTTT
CASSMGQRVTEAFF
>TRBJ1-1|TRBV29-1|-|-
TGCAGTGTTGAGCTACCCGGGCGGCTAAACACTGAAGCTTTCTTT
CSVELPGRLNTEAFF
>TRBJ1-1|TRBV15|-|-
TGTGCCACCAGCAAGGGGAGTTTCGCTTTCTTT
CATSKGSFAFF
>TRBJ1-5|TRBV20-1|-|TRBD1
TGCAGTTCTAGAGTTCACAGGGGTTCCAATCAGCCCCAGCATTTT
CSSRVHRGSNQPQHF
>TRBJ2-5|TRBV11-2|many|-
TGTGCCAGCAGCTTAGCGGCAGGGGACCAAGAGACCCAGTACTTC
CASSLAAGDQETQYF
>TRBJ1-5|TRBV19|many|-
TGTGCCAGCTCCACGGACAATGTACTCAATCAGCCCCAGCATTTT
CASSTDNVLNQPQHF
>TRBJ2-3|TRBV11-2|-|-
TGTGCCAGCAGCTTAGAGCCCGCGGGCCCAGATACGCAGTATTTT
CASSLEPAGPDTQYF
>TRBJ1-5|TRBV19|many|-
TGTGCCAGTAGTATCCCCGGGAGCAATCAGCCCCAGCATTTT
CASSIPGSNQPQHF
>TRBJ2-7|TRBV11-2|-|-
TGTGCCAGCAGCACCCAACAGGGAAGCTCCTACGAGCAGTACTTC
CASSTQQGSSYEQYF
>TRBJ2-3|TRBV20-1|-|TRBD1
TGCAGTGCCCTGACAGGGGGCGATACGCAGTATTTT
CSALTGGDTQYF
>TRBJ1-1|TRBV10-2|-|-
TGTGCCAGCAGTTACTTGGGACCGAGGAACACTGAAGCTTTCTTT
CASSYLGPRNTEAFF
>TRBJ1-3|TRBV6-1|few|-
TGTGCCAGCAGCCCCAGGTCAGGGGTGGATGGAAACACCATATATTTT
CASSPRSGVDGNTIYF
>TRBJ2-5|TRBV11-2|few|-
TGTGCCAGCGCGGAAGGGACCGCCCAAGAGACCCAGTACTTC
CASAEGTAQETQYF
>TRBJ2-2|TRBV28|few|TRBD1
TGTGCCAGCAGAAGGGGAAGGGGGCGGACCGGGGAGCTGTTTTTT
CASRRGRGRTGELFF
>TRBJ1-4|TRBV10-3|many|TRBD1
TGTGCCATCAGTGACAAGGACAGGTCGGGTGAAAAACTGTTTTTT
CAISDKDRSGEKLFF
>TRBJ1-4|TRBV4-3|-|-
TGCGCCAGCAGCCAAGAAGTACTGGGGGGTTCCTTCCCAAAACTGTTTTTT
CASSQEVLGGSFPKLFF
>TRBJ1-1|TRBV5-1|many|-
TGTGCCAGTAGCCCCGGGCGGACGAACACTGAAGCTTTCTTT
CASSPGRTNTEAFF
>TRBJ2-2|TRBV19|few|TRBD2
TGTGCCAGTAAAAGCGGGAGGGCCGGGGCCGGGGAGCTGTTTTTT
CASKSGRAGAGELFF
>TRBJ2-5|TRBV10-3|-|-
TGTGCCATCAGTTATCGGCCAGCGGGACAGCTAGAGACCCAGTACTTC
CAISYRPAGQLETQYF
>TRBJ2-7|TRBV19|few|-
TGTGCCAGTAGTCCAACGGACGGTCCCTACGAGCAGTACTTC
CASSPTDGPYEQYF
>TRBJ1-5|TRBV19|many|-
TGTGCCAGTATGCAGCCCCAGCATTTT
CASMQPQHF
>TRBJ2-5|TRBV7-9|-|-
TGTGCCAGCAGCGAGAAAGGGGGGCAGACCCAGTACTTC
CASSEKGGQTQYF
>TRBJ2-7|TRBV7-9|-|TRBD2
TGTGCCAGCAGCTTACTGGACAGCAGGACTAGCGGGAGGACCTCCGGTTTTTACGAGCAGTACTTC
CASSLLDSRTSGRTSGFYEQYF
>TRBJ1-2|TRBV19|many|-
TGTGCCAGTAGTATACAAGGAATCTATGGCTACACCTTC
CASSIQGIYGYTF
>TRBJ2-6|TRBV20-1|-|TRBD2
TGCAGTGCTAGAGTCCATCTAGCGGGAGGGCCTGAAGGGGCCAACGTCCTGACTTTC
CSARVHLAGGPEGANVLTF
>TRBJ2-7|TRBV7-2|-|-
TGTGCCAGCAGAGAAACAGGGAGCTACGAGCAGTACTTC
CASRETGSYEQYF
>TRBJ1-2|TRBV7-9|many|-
TGTGCCAGCAGCTTTTATCCTTTGGCTAACTATGGCTACACCTTC
CASSFYPLANYGYTF
>TRBJ2-5|TRBV28|-|TRBD2
TGTGCCAGCAGTAGCGGGGCATATCAAGAGACCCAGTACTTC
CASSSGAYQETQYF
>TRBJ2-3|TRBV5-6|once|-
TGTGCCAGCAGCTCCCTCGGGGGCGATTCTAGCACAGATACGCAGTATTTT
CASSSLGGDSSTDTQYF
>TRBJ1-4|TRBV7-2|-|TRBD1
TGTGCCAGCAGCCGGGACAGGGGGCGATCTAATGAAAAACTGTTTTTT
CASSRDRGRSNEKLFF
>TRBJ2-5|TRBV12-3/TRBV12-4|-|TRBD2
TGTGCCAGCAGACTAGCGGGAGCAGAGACCCAGTACTTC
CASRLAGAETQYF
>TRBJ1-4|TRBV6-6|few|-
TGTGCCAGCAGTTACGCAGCGCGGGGCCCCAATGAAAAACTGTTTTTT
CASSYAARGPNEKLFF
>TRBJ2-7|TRBV7-2|few|-
TGTGCCAGCAGCTTAGACAGGACGGGCTACGAGCAGTACTTC
CASSLDRTGYEQYF
>TRBJ1-2|TRBV5-8|-|TRBD1
TGTGCCAGCAGCCTGGACAGGGAGTATTATGGCTATGGCTACACCTTC
CASSLDREYYGYGYTF
>TRBJ2-5|TRBV7-9|-|-
TGTGCCAGCAGCCCCCCAGTCGGGCCGAAGGACGAGACCCAGTACTTC
CASSPPVGPKDETQYF
>TRBJ1-2|TRBV10-3|few|-
TGTGCCATCAGCAGCGTTACCGATTCCCCGGGCTACACCTTC
CAISSVTDSPGYTF
>TRBJ2-1|TRBV2|once|TRBD2
TGTGCCAGCGTCACCGGGACTAGTTCCCACAATGAGCAGTTCTTC
CASVTGTSSHNEQFF
>TRBJ1-3|TRBV7-9|many|-
TGTGCCAGCAGCTTAGGCCGGGGAAACACCATATATTTT
CASSLGRGNTIYF
>TRBJ2-7|TRBV20-1|many|-
TGCAGTGCTAGAGAAACATCAAGCTACGAGCAGTACTTC
CSARETSSYEQYF
>TRBJ1-1|TRBV10-3|-|-
TGTGCCATCAGTGACAGGGGTGAAGCTTTCTTT
CAISDRGEAFF
>TRBJ1-1|TRBV12-5|many|-
TGTGCTAGTGCAGGAAGGGACACTGAAGCTTTCTTT
CASAGRDTEAFF
>TRBJ2-5|TRBV7-4|-|-
TGTGCCAGCAGCTCCTCCCGGACAGATTTTCAAGAGACCCAGTACTTC
CASSSSRTDFQETQYF
>TRBJ2-2|TRBV9|-|TRBD2
TGTGCCAGCAGCGAGGCCCCTGTGGAGCGGGGGACCGGGGAGCTGTTTTTT
CASSEAPVERGTGELFF
>TRBJ2-7|TRBV27|few|-
TGTGCCAGCAGCCCAACTGAAGACTACGAGCAGTACTTC
CASSPTEDYEQYF
>TRBJ2-7|TRBV7-8|-|-
TGTGCCAGCAGCCCACTCAGCGCCGGGGGCGTCGAGCAGTACTTT
CASSPLSAGGVEQYF
>TRBJ1-2|TRBV15|-|TRBD1
TGTGCCGCCAGCACGGAAGGGGGCGAGGGCTATGGCTACACCTTC
CAASTEGGEGYGYTF
>TRBJ2-7|TRBV12-3/TRBV12-4|-|-
TGTGCCAGCAGTTTGGCAGGCACCCCAATCTACGAGCAGTACTTC
CASSLAGTPIYEQYF
>TRBJ1-4|TRBV29-1|-|-
TGCAGCGTTGTCGAAAAACTGTTTTTT
CSVVEKLFF
>TRBJ2-5|TRBV7-8|-|-
TGTGCCAGCAGTGAAGTGGGGGCCGGGGAGACCCAGTACTTC
CASSEVGAGETQYF
>TRBJ1-6|TRBV20-1|-|-
TGCAGTGCTATACATGACAGTGGGAATTCACCCCTCCACTTT
CSAIHDSGNSPLHF
>TRBJ1-5|TRBV10-3|many|-
TGTGCCATCAGCCTGGACCCCGGGAATCAGCCCCAGCATTTT
CAISLDPGNQPQHF
>TRBJ2-5|TRBV27|-|TRBD2
TGTGCCAGCAGAGGGACTAGCGGTGAAAAAGAGACCCAGTACTTC
CASRGTSGEKETQYF
>TRBJ2-5|TRBV7-8|many|-
TGTGCCAGCAGCCAAAGTAGAGCGAGGGAAGAGACCCAGTACTTC
CASSQSRAREETQYF
>TRBJ2-2|TRBV7-8|many|-
TGTGCCAGCAGCCGATTTGGCGGGGAGCTGTTTTTT
CASSRFGGELFF